This TCR beta chain was sequenced for a study of T cells in Graves' hyperthyroidism and ophthalmopathy. Study at large: The blood sample was taken at first diagnosis, before treatment began.

This clonotype was seen ten or more times. Researchers amplified the TCR beta CDR3 regions from RNA transcripts. HTBI primers drove first-round RT-PCR of the TCR CDR3. TCRdb reanalysed the multiplex PCR reads using MiXCR and keeps one entry per CDR3 protein. The sample includes 600,000 to 650,000 distinct CDR3 sequences, 16% of them seen just once. Patients aged 18 to 65 had newly diagnosed hyperthyroidism that had lasted under 2 months. For the diagnoses, clinical symptoms, serum thyroxine and TRAb, thyroid ultrasound and orbital computed tomography were used. The CDR3 is 16 residues long. Germline V CDR1 and CDR2: SGHVS, FQNEAQ. V was shortened by 1 base and J by 2 bases, with 12 bases between the two germline ends.

The TCR was taken from a woman between 25 and 40 years old with Graves' hyperthyroidism. The sequencing input was blood. The chain is built from TRBV7-8 and TRBJ2-1; the D gene is possibly TRBD2 (5 bases). The CDR3 sequence: CASSLGSEAAYNEQFF. The CDR3 nucleotides are TGTGCCAGCAGCTTAGGATCGGAAGCGGCCTACAATGAGCAGTTCTTC.